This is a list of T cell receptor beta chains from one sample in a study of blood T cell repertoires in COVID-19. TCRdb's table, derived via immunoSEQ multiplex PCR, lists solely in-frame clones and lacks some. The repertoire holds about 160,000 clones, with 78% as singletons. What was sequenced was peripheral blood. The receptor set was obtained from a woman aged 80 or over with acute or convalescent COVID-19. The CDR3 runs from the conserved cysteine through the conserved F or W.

CDR3aa: CASKAQTSGNTIYF; v_gene: TRBV28
CDR3aa: CASSVGSDYLNNEQFF; v_gene: TRBV9
CDR3aa: CASSIPQGARRQPQHF; v_gene: TRBV19
CDR3aa: CASSSPGQGALLNGYTF; v_gene: TRBV5-4
CDR3aa: CASSVLGGYEQYF; v_gene: TRBV18
CDR3aa: CASSEPRLGNEKLFF; v_gene: TRBV6-1
CDR3aa: CASSLMDRGIEYF; v_gene: TRBV7-2
CDR3aa: CASSPDRRAGYTF; v_gene: TRBV7-2
CDR3aa: CASSYGTSGPLGEQYF; v_gene: TRBV19
CDR3aa: CASSYSTGQGRTEAFF; v_gene: TRBV6-5
CDR3aa: CASSEGVNYGYTF; v_gene: TRBV6-1
CDR3aa: CASSYPRNLLSGVFYNEQFF; v_gene: TRBV28
CDR3aa: CASSIGRYSNQPQHF; v_gene: TRBV19
CDR3aa: CASNLGGPNNEQFF; v_gene: TRBV10-1
CDR3aa: CASSVADRGAHEQFF; v_gene: TRBV9
CDR3aa: CASNQAGLYEQYF; v_gene: TRBV6-5
CDR3aa: CASSLGGGHNQPQHF; v_gene: TRBV5-4
CDR3aa: CASSDGATNEKLFF; v_gene: TRBV19
CDR3aa: CASSSQRFF; v_gene: TRBV27
CDR3aa: CASTSGPYEQYF; v_gene: TRBV28
CDR3aa: CASSLISLAGNTDTQYF; v_gene: TRBV28
CDR3aa: CATLGQGEHEQYF; v_gene: TRBV10-3
CDR3aa: CASSFYERDTQYF; v_gene: TRBV11-2
CDR3aa: CASSPGLAGGTDTQYF; v_gene: TRBV4-2
CDR3aa: CASSYGLGPRGETQYF; v_gene: TRBV6-5
CDR3aa: CASSASEPDTQYF; v_gene: TRBV7-8
CDR3aa: CASSGTLRTQPQHF; v_gene: TRBV2
CDR3aa: CASSQSQGIEQYF; v_gene: TRBV3-1/TRBV3-2
CDR3aa: CASSLTQGKLFF; v_gene: TRBV28
CDR3aa: CASTTRQGRTNEKLFF; v_gene: TRBV19
CDR3aa: CASSPGTGEELKPQHF; v_gene: TRBV18
CDR3aa: CATSDPTLNTGELFF; v_gene: TRBV24-1